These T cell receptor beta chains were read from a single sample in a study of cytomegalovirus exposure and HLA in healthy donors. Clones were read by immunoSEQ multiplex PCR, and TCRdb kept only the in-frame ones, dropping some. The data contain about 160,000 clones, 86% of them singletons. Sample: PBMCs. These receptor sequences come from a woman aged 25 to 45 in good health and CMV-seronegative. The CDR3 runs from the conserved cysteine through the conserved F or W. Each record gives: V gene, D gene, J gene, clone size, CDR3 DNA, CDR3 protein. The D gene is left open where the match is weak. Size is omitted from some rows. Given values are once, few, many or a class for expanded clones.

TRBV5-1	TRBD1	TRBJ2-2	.	TGCGCCAGCAGTTCCCGGGACAGCCTCGGGGAGCTGTTTTTT	CASSSRDSLGELFF
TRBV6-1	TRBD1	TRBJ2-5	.	TGTGCCAGCTTCCCGGTGGGGACAGGGCAAGAGACCCAGTACTTC	CASFPVGTGQETQYF
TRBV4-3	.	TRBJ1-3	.	TGCGCCAGCAGCCAAGGACCCGGGTCTGGAAACACCATATATTTT	CASSQGPGSGNTIYF
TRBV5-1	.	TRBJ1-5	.	TGCGCCAGCAGCTTGGACAGGGGCAATCAGCCCCAGCATTTT	CASSLDRGNQPQHF
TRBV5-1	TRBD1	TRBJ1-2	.	TGCGCCAGCAGCTTGGCCGGGACAGGGGAGGTCTATGGCTACACCTTC	CASSLAGTGEVYGYTF
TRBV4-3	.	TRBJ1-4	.	TGCGCCAGCAGCCAAGATGGGGTGGGGTCGTTAACCGGAGGATTTCTGTTTTTT	CASSQDGVGSLTGGFLFF
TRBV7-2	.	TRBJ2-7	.	TGTGCCAGCAGTTACCTCAGGGGGGACGAGCAGTACTTC	CASSYLRGDEQYF
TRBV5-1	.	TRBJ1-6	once	TGCGCCAGCAGCTCGGACGTCCTGTATTCACCCCTCCACTTT	CASSSDVLYSPLHF
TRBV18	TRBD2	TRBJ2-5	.	TGTGCCAGCTCGTCGGGACTAGCGGGAGAGGAAGAGACCCAGTACTTC	CASSSGLAGEEETQYF
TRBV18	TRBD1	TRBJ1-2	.	TGTGCCAGCTCACCGAAGAGACAGGGGATCGGGACAAACTATGGCTACACCTTC	CASSPKRQGIGTNYGYTF
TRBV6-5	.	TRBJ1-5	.	TGTGCCAGCAGTTACTCACCGGACGGGAATCAGCCCCAGCATTTT	CASSYSPDGNQPQHF
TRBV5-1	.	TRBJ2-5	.	TGCGCCAGCAGCTTGGCCACAGGCAGTACCTTCCCGCAAGAGACCCAGTACTTC	CASSLATGSTFPQETQYF
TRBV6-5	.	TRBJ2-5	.	TGTGCCAGCAGTTACCTGTCGGCGGCCCAAGAGACCCAGTACTTC	CASSYLSAAQETQYF
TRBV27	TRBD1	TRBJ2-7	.	TGTGCCAGCAGTCCCGGGACAGCCTACGAGCAGTACTTC	CASSPGTAYEQYF
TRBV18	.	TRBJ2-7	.	TGTGCCAGCTCAGCGACAGGAGACGAGCAGTACTTC	CASSATGDEQYF
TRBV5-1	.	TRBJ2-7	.	TGCGCCAGCAGCTGGGATCCCATATACGAGCAGTACTTC	CASSWDPIYEQYF
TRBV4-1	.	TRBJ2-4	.	TGCGCCAGCAGCCAAGCTTTGACAGGTGGGAACATTCAGTACTTC	CASSQALTGGNIQYF
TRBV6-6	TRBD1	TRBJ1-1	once	TGTGCCAGCACTTACAGGGGGAATACTGAAGCTTTCTTT	CASTYRGNTEAFF
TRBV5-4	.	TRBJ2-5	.	TGTGCCAGCAGCGACACCGGGACTTTAGAGACCCAGTACTTC	CASSDTGTLETQYF
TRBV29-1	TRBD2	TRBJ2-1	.	TGCAGCGTTGCCGGGACTAGCGGGAGGGCCTCCTACAATGAGCAGTTCTTC	CSVAGTSGRASYNEQFF
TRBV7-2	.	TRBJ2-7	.	TGTGCCAGCAGCCGAAACAGTGCCTACGAGCAGTACTTC	CASSRNSAYEQYF
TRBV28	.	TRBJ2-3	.	TGTGCCAGCACTTCAGCAGGGTCGACAGATACGCAGTATTTT	CASTSAGSTDTQYF
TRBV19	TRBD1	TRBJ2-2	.	TGTGCCAGTAGTAGGACAGGGCGCACCGGGGAGCTGTTTTTT	CASSRTGRTGELFF
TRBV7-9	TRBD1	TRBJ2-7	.	TGTGCCAGCAGCTTTTATGACAGGGGCAGCTACGAGCAGTACTTC	CASSFYDRGSYEQYF
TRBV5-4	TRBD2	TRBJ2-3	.	TGTGCCAGCAGCCGGGGACTAGCGGGACAATACACAGATACGCAGTATTTT	CASSRGLAGQYTDTQYF
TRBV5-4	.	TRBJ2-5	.	TGTGCCACCTCGGAGGGGCAGGAGACCCAGTACTTC	CATSEGQETQYF
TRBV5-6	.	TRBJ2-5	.	TGTGCCAGCAGAGTTAGACAGGACCGGCAAGAGACCCAGTACTTC	CASRVRQDRQETQYF
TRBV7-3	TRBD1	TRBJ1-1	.	TGTGCCAGCAGCACGACAGGGGGTCAGAACACTGAAGCTTTCTTT	CASSTTGGQNTEAFF
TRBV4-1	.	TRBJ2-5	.	TGCGCCAGCAGCCAAGTTGGGTTACTACGGGAGACCCAGTACTTC	CASSQVGLLRETQYF
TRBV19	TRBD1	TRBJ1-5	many	TGTGCCAGTAGTAGGCTTGGGACAGGGAGCAATCAGCCCCAGCATTTT	CASSRLGTGSNQPQHF
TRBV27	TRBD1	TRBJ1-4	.	TGTGCCAGCAGACCCACCGGGACAGAAGGAGAAAAACTGTTTTTT	CASRPTGTEGEKLFF
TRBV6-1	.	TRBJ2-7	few	TGTGCCAGCACGTTAGCTTACGAGCAGTACTTC	CASTLAYEQYF
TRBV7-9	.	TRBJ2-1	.	TGTGCCAGCAGCTTAGTAGGTGGGACTGAGCAGTTCTTC	CASSLVGGTEQFF
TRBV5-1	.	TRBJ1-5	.	TGCGCCAGCAGCTTGGACGGGGCCATTAATCAGCCCCAGCATTTT	CASSLDGAINQPQHF
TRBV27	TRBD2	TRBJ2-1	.	TGTGCCAGACTAGCGGAAAGCTACAATGAGCAGTTCTTC	CARLAESYNEQFF
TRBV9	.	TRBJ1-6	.	TGTGCCAGCAGCGTAGAACCCCTAAATAATTCACCCCTCCACTTT	CASSVEPLNNSPLHF
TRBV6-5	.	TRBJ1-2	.	TGTGCCAGCAGACGACGTACAGGGACCTATGGCTACACCTTC	CASRRRTGTYGYTF
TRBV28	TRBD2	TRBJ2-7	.	TGTGCCAGCAGTTTAGCGGGAGATGCCTACGAGCAGTACTTC	CASSLAGDAYEQYF
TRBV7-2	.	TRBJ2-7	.	TGTGCCAGCAGCTTAGGAATCGGTTACGAGCAGTACTTC	CASSLGIGYEQYF
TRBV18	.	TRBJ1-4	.	TGTGCCAGCTCACTTCCGGTACCTAATGAAAAACTGTTTTTT	CASSLPVPNEKLFF
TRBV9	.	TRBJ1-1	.	TGTGCCAGCAGCGTAACAGGGTGGGGCACTGAAGCTTTCTTT	CASSVTGWGTEAFF
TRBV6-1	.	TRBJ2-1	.	TGTGCCAGCAGTGGGATACGGACGAGAAACAATGAGCAGTTCTTC	CASSGIRTRNNEQFF
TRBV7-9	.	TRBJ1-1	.	TGTGCCAGCAGCTTACCCACAGGGAACACTGAAGCTTTCTTT	CASSLPTGNTEAFF
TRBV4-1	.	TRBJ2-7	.	TGCGCCAGCAGCCCGGGTAGCGGCTACGAGCAGTACTTC	CASSPGSGYEQYF
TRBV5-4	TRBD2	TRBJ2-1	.	TGTGCCAGCAGCGGGACTAGCGGGAACTACAATGAGCAGTTCTTC	CASSGTSGNYNEQFF
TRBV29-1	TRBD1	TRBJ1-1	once	TGCAGCGGTGGACAGGGGGCAGGGAGCACTGAAGCTTTCTTT	CSGGQGAGSTEAFF